The T cell receptor beta chain described here comes from a study of T-cell reconstitution after alpha-beta-depleted transplantation in children. The CDR3 runs 16 residues. The germline V gene has CDR1 SGHRS and CDR2 YFSETQ. Trimming removed 1 base from V and 0 bases from J; junction bases left unmatched: 2. Preparation of the TCRbeta library used unique molecular identifiers. TCRdb ran MiXCR on the PCR reads and lists one entry per CDR3 protein. Here the sample spans around 670,000 distinct CDR3 sequences, about an eighth being singletons. This clonotype was counted many times. The antigen is undetermined. Findings and limits, study-wide: Where some patients showed high TCRbeta diversity at day 60, it came from recipient T cells and thymic progenitors that had survived.

V gene TRBV5-1 combines with J gene TRBJ2-3, with TRBD2 matching over 10 bases. This receptor was identified in a girl aged 2 to 10 with congenital amegakaryocytic thrombocytopenia, due to receive a stem cell transplant. The specimen was PBMCs, collected before TCRalphabeta/CD19-depleted stem cell transplant. This CDR3 is CASSLRTSGSTDTQYF. For the CDR3, the DNA is TGCGCCAGCAGCTTGCGGACTAGCGGTAGCACAGATACGCAGTATTTT. Looking up the rest from reference TRBV5-1 and TRBJ2-3 gives the full variable domain: KAGVTQTPRYLIKTRGQQVTLSCSPISGHRSVSWYQQTPGQGLQFLFEYFSETQRNKGNFPGRFSGRQFSNSRSEMNVSTLELGDSALYLCASSLRTSGSTDTQYFGPGTRLTVL.